These T cell receptor beta chains were read from a single sample in a study of breast tumors, draining lymph nodes, adjacent tissues. One entry per CDR3 protein results from TCRdb running MiXCR on the multiplex PCR reads. This sample has approximately 130,000 distinct CDR3 sequences, with 21% found just once. The sequencing sample was made of axillary lymph node tissue. The receptors shown here come from a female donor with breast cancer. Some clones in this sample may be carry-over from other donors' samples. Each CDR3 is given with its conserved first and last residue. A D gene is named only where the DNA matches it firmly. Not every row has a clone size; where given, it reads once, few, many or a size class.

>-|-|TRBJ1-1|TRBV19
CASSMGRGAPEAFF
TGTGCCAGTAGTATGGGGCGCGGGGCCCCTGAAGCTTTCTTT
>-|many|TRBJ1-5|TRBV6-2/TRBV6-3
CASSYLTDPNQPQHF
TGTGCCAGCAGTTATCTGACAGATCCGAATCAGCCCCAGCATTTT
>TRBD1|few|TRBJ2-1|TRBV28
CASEGQGIRNEQFF
TGTGCCAGCGAGGGACAGGGGATCAGGAATGAGCAGTTCTTC
>TRBD1|-|TRBJ1-1|TRBV30
CAWSLGTGSTEAFF
TGTGCCTGGAGTCTCGGGACAGGAAGCACTGAAGCTTTCTTT
>TRBD2|-|TRBJ2-5|TRBV28
CATMRLAGAETQYF
TGTGCCACTATGCGGCTAGCGGGAGCAGAGACCCAGTACTTC
>TRBD1|many|TRBJ1-5|TRBV24-1
CATRAAGGGQPQHF
TGTGCCACCAGAGCCGCAGGGGGCGGTCAGCCCCAGCATTTT
>-|many|TRBJ2-7|TRBV30
CAWEQTGFSYEQYF
TGTGCCTGGGAACAAACAGGGTTCTCCTACGAGCAGTACTTC
>-|many|TRBJ2-1|TRBV2
CASSEWGDYNEQFF
TGTGCCAGCAGTGAATGGGGCGACTACAATGAGCAGTTCTTC
>-|few|TRBJ1-5|TRBV3-1
CASSQGGGYSNQPQHF
TGTGCCAGCAGCCAAGGTGGAGGATATAGCAATCAGCCCCAGCATTTT
>TRBD1|many|TRBJ1-5|TRBV28
CASSPRQGWNQPQHF
TGTGCCAGCAGTCCCCGACAGGGGTGGAATCAGCCCCAGCATTTT
>TRBD2|many|TRBJ2-1|TRBV2
CACTGGLAADNEQFF
TGTGCCTGTACTGGGGGACTAGCGGCCGACAATGAGCAGTTCTTC
>-|few|TRBJ2-4|TRBV2
CASSEVFGSGQPSSENIQYF
TGTGCCAGCAGTGAAGTCTTTGGTAGCGGCCAGCCCTCCTCCGAAAACATTCAGTACTTC